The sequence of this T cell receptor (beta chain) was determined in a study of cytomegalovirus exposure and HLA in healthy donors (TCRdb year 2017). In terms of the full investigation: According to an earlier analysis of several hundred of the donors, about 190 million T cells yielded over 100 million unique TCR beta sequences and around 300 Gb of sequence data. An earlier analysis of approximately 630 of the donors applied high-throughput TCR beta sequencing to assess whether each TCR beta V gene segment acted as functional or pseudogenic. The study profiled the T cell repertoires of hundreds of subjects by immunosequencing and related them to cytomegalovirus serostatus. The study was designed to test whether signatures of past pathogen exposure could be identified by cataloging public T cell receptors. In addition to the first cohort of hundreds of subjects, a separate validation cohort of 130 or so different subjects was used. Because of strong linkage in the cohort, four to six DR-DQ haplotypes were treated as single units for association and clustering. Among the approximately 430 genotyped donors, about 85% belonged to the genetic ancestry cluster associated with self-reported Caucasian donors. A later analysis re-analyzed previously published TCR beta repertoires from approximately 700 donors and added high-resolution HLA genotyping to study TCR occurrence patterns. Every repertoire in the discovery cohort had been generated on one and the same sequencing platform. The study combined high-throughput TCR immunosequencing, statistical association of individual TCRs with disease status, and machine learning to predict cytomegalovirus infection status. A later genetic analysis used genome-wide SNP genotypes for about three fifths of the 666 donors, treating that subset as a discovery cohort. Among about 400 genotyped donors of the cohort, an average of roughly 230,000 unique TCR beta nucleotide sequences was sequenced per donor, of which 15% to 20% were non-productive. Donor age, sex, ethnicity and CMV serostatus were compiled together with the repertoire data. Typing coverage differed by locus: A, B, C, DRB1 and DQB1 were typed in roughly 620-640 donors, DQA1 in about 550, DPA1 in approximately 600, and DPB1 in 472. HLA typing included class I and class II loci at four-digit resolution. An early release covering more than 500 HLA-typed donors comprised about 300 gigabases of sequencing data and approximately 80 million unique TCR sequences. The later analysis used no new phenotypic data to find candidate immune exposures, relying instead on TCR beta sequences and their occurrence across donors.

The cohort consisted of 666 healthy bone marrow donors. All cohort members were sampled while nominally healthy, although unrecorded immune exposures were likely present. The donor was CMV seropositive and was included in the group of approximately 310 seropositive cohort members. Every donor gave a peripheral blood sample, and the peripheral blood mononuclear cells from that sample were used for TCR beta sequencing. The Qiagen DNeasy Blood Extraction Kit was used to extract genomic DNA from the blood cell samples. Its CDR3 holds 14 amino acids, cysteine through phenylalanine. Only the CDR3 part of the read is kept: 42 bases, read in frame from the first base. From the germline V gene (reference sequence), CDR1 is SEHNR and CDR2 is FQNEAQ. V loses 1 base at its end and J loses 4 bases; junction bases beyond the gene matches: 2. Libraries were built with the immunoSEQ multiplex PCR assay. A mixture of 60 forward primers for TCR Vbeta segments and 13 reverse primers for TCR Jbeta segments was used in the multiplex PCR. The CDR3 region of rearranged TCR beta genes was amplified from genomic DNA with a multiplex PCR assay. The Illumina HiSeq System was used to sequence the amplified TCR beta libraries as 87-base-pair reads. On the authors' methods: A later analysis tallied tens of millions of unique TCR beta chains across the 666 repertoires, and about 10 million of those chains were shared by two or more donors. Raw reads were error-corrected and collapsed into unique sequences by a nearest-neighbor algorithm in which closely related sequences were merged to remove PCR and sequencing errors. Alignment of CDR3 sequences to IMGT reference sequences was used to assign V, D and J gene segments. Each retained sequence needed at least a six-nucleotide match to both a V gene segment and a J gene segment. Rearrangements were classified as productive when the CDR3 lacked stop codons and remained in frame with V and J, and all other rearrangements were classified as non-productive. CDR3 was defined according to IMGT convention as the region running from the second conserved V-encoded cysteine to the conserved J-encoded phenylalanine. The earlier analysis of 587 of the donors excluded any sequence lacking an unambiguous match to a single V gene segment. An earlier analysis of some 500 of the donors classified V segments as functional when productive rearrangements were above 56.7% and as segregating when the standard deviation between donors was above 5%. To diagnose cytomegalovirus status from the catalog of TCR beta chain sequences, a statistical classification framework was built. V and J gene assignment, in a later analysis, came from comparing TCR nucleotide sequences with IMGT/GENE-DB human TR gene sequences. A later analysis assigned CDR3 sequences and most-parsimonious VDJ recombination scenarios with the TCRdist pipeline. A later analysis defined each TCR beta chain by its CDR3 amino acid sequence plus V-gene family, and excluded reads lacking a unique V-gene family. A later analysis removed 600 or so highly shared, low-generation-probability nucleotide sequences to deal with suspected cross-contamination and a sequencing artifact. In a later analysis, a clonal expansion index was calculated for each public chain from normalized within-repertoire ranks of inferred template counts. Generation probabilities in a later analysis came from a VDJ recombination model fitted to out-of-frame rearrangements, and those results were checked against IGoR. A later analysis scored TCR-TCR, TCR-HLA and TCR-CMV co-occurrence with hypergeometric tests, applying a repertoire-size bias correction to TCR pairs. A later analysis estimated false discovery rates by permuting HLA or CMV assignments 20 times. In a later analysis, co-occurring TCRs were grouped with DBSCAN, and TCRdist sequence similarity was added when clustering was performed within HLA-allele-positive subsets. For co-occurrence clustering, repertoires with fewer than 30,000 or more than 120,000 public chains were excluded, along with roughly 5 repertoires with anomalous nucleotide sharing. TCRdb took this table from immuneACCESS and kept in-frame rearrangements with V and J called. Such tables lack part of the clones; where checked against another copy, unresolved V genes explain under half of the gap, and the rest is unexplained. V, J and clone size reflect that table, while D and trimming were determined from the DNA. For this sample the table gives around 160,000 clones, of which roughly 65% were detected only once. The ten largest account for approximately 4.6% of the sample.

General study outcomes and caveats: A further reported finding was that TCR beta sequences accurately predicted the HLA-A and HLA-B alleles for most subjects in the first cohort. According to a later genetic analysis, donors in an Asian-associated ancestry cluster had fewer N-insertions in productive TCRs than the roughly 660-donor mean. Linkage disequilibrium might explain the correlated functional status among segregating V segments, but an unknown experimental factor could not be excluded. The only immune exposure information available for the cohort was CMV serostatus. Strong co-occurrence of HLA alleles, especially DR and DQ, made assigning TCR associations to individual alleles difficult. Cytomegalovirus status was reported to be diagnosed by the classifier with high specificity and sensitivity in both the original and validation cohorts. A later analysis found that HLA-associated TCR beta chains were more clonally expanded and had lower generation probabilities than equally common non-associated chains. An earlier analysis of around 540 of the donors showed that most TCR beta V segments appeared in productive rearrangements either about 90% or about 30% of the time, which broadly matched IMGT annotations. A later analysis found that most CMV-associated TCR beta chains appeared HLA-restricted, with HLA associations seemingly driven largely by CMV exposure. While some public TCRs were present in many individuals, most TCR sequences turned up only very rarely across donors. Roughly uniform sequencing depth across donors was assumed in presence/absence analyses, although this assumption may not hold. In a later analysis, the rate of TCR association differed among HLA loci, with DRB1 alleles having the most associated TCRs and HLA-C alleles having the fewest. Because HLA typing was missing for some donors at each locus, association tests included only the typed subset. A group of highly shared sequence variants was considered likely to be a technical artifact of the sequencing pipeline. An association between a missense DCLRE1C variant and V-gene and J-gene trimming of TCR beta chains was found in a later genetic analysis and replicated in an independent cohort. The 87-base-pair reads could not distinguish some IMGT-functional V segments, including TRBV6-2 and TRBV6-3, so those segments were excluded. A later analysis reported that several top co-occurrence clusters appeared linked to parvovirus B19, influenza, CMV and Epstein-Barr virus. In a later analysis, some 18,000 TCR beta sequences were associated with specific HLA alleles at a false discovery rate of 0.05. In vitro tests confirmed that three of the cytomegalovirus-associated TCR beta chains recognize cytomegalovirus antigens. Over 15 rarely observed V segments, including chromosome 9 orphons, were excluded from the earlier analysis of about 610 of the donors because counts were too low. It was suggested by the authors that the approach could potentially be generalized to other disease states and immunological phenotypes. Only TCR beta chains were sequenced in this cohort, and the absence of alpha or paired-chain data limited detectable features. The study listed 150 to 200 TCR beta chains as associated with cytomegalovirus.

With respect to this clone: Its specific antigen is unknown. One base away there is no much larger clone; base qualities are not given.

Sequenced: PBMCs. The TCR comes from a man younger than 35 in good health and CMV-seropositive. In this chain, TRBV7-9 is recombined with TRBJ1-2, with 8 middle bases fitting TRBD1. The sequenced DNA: TGTGCCAGCAGCTTAGTACAGGGGGTCTATGGCTACACCTTC. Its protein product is CASSLVQGVYGYTF. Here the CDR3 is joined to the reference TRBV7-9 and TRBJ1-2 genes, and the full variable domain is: DTGVSQNPRHKITKRGQNVTFRCDPISEHNRLYWYRQTLGQGPEFLTYFQNEAQLEKSRLLSDRFSAERPKGSFSTLEIQRTEQGDSAMYLCASSLVQGVYGYTFGSGTRLTVV.